The 10 T cell receptor beta chains listed next were all sequenced from one sample in a study of cytomegalovirus exposure and HLA in healthy donors. 60 Vbeta and 13 Jbeta primers were used in PCR. TCRdb's copy holds only in-frame clones and misses some; the assay was immunoSEQ multiplex PCR. The data contain about 190,000 clones, around 87% of them singletons. What was sequenced was PBMCs. The receptors derive from a woman aged 18-29 years in good health and CMV-seronegative.

The chain is built from TRBV9 and TRBJ2-1, with D uncertain. The germline CDR1 and CDR2 sequences are SGDLS and YYNGEE. The V end lost 0 bases, the J end lost 2 bases, and 12 bases lay between the germline ends. The CDR3 consists of 16 residues. CDR3 DNA sequence: TGTGCCAGCAGCGTAGGAGGAGCTTCAACCTACAATGAGCAGTTCTTC. Its protein is CASSVGGASTYNEQFF.

The CDR3 is CASRQNLAGAYEQYF. CDR3 in DNA: TGTGCCAGCAGACAAAACCTAGCGGGAGCCTACGAGCAGTACTTC. The genes are TRBV11-3 and TRBJ2-7, with 10 bases that match TRBD2. The CDR3 length is 15 residues. From germline, CDR1 is SGHNT and CDR2 YENEEA. V shed 6 bases, J shed 2 bases, and the junction held 7 bases outside the gene matches.

The rearrangement joins TRBV6-6 to TRBJ2-2; 7 nucleotides match TRBD1. Germline V gene lookup returns CDR1 MNHNY and CDR2 SVGAGI (reference sequence). J gave up 5 bases and V 8 bases, and 11 bases lay outside the gene matches. There are 15 residues in the CDR3. Here the CDR3 reads CASRRRTGETGELFF. In nucleotides, the CDR3 is TGTGCCAGCCGCCGTAGGACAGGAGAGACCGGGGAGCTGTTTTTT.

DNA for the CDR3: TGTGCCAGCAGTGCCGGACAGGCCTACAATGAGCAGTTCTTC. It specifies CASSAGQAYNEQFF. The chain carries TRBV25-1 and TRBJ2-1, with 7 bases fitting TRBD1. The CDR3 has 14 residues. V gave up 4 bases and J gave up 2 bases; unmatched junction bases: 2. Germline V lookup: CDR1 MGHDK, CDR2 SYGVNS.

The V gene is TRBV5-1, the J gene TRBJ2-2; a weak D match, TRBD2 (7 bases). The CDR3 sequence is 15 residues long. Germline CDR1 is SGHRS and CDR2 is YFSETQ. V was clipped by 9 bases and J by 0 bases, with 15 bases between them. CDR3 sequence: CATSGGPSNTGELFF. The CDR3 region has the DNA TGCGCCACCTCGGGGGGCCCTTCGAACACCGGGGAGCTGTTTTTT.

V is TRBV5-1 and J is TRBJ2-7; possible D gene TRBD2, 5 bases. CDR3 length: 17 residues. In germline, CDR1 is SGHRS, CDR2 YFSETQ. Trimming pared 0 bases from V and 0 bases from J, leaving 16 bases between. The CDR3 DNA follows: TGCGCCAGCAGCTTGGGCCGACCACGACTAAGCTCCTACGAGCAGTACTTC. It is translated as CASSLGRPRLSSYEQYF.

V is TRBV5-4 and J is TRBJ2-2; D is unresolved. This CDR3 spans 15 amino acids. Trimming removed 0 bases from V and 1 base from J, with 7 bases in between. Germline lookup yields CDR1 SGHNT and CDR2 YYREEE (reference sequence). The CDR3 reads CASSLAGGNTGELFF. The DNA for the CDR3 is TGTGCCAGCAGCTTGGCCGGCGGGAACACCGGGGAGCTGTTTTTT.

This clone was picked up one time. V gene TRBV5-1 combines with J gene TRBJ2-3; D might be TRBD2 (7 bases). CDR1 SGHRS and CDR2 YFSETQ come from the germline V gene. V dropped 5 bases and J dropped 2 bases, with 15 bases sitting between them. The CDR3 is 15 residues long. CDR3 nucleotides: TGCGCCAGCAGGCAACAGGGAGGGCCCACAGATACGCAGTATTTT. This sequence encodes CASRQQGGPTDTQYF.

The chain is built from TRBV7-9 and TRBJ1-1; 8 bases line up with TRBD1. The CDR3 is 17 residues long. The trim removed 1 base at V and 4 bases at J, leaving 11 bases unmatched. The germline V gene has CDR1 SEHNR and CDR2 FQNEAQ (reference sequence). CDR3 bases: TGTGCCAGCAGCTTAGAGGGGCAGGGGGCGCGGTCCACTGAAGCTTTCTTT. Its translation: CASSLEGQGARSTEAFF.

This clone was observed a handful of times. J is TRBJ2-7 and V is TRBV5-6; no clear D gene. Per germline, CDR1 SGHDT and CDR2 YYEEEE. CDR3 length: 13 residues. Trimming cost V 1 base and J 5 bases, with 10 bases left between them. This CDR3 reads CASSLWADHEQYF. The CDR3 DNA reads TGTGCCAGCAGCTTGTGGGCTGACCACGAGCAGTACTTC.